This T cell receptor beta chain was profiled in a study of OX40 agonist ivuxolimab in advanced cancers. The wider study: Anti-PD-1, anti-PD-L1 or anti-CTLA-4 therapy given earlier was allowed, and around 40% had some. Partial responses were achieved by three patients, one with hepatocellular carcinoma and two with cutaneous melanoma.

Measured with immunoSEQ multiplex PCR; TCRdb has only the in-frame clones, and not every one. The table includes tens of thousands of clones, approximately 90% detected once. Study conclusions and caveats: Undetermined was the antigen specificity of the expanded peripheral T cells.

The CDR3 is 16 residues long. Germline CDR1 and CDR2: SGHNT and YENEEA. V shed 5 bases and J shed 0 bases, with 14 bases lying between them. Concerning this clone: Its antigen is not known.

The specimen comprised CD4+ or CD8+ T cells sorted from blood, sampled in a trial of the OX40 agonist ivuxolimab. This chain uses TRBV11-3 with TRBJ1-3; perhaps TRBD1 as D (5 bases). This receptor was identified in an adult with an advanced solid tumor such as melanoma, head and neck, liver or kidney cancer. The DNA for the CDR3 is TGTGCCAGCAGCCAAACGACGGGGGGCTCTGGAAACACCATATATTTT. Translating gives CASSQTTGGSGNTIYF.